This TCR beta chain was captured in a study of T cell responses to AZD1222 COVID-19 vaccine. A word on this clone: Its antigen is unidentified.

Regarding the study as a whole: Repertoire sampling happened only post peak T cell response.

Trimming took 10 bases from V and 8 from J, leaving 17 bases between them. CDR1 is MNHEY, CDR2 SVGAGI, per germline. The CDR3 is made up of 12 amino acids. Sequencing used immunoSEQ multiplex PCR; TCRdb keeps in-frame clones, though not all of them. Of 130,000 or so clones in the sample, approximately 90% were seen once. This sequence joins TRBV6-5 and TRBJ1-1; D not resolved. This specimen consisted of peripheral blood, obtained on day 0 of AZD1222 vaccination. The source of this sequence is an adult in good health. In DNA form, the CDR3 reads TGTGCCACAAACCGACCCAGATCGGAAGCTTTCTTT. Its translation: CATNRPRSEAFF.